The present entry profiles one T cell receptor (beta chain) with its context. The antigen it binds to is not known. No base quality information exists; no much larger clone differs at one position. The CDR3 sequence holds 15 residues, the cysteine and phenylalanine included. The sequence is cut down to CDR3 DNA, 45 bases in frame from base 1. The germline V end is reduced by 7 bases and the J end by 3 bases; junction bases left unmatched: 10. The germline V gene gives CDR1 as MNHNS and CDR2 as SASEGT. This specimen comes from a study of OX40 agonist ivuxolimab in advanced cancers. Regarding the research as a whole: Ivuxolimab, which targeted the costimulatory receptor OX40 (CD134), was an agonistic, fully human IgG2 monoclonal antibody. Intravenous ivuxolimab was administered to patients every 2 weeks at six dose levels: 0.01, 0.1, 0.3, 1.5, 3 and 10 mg/kg. Among the approximately 50 dose-escalation patients, some 19 had hepatocellular carcinoma, roughly 15 melanoma, 9 renal cell carcinoma and 9 head and neck cancer. In the dose-escalation cohort, 82.7% of patients were male, and the mean age was roughly 60 years with a range of about 23 to 79. Patients were allowed to have had prior anti-PD-1, anti-PD-L1 or anti-CTLA-4 therapy, and around two fifths of the dose-escalation patients had been treated with checkpoint inhibitors. Three dose-escalation patients achieved partial responses, one with hepatocellular carcinoma and two with cutaneous melanoma. Peripheral TCRbeta sequencing was intended to test whether TCR sequence diversity was altered and clonal T-cell expansion was caused by ivuxolimab. The paper describes the monotherapy dose-escalation part (N of about 50 patients) of the phase I trial of ivuxolimab. Broader findings and caveats from the paper: After ivuxolimab, expanded clones were on average more numerous among CD8+ T cells than among CD4+ T cells. Low levels of normalized T-cell clonal expansion were also shown by some nonresponding patients. Antigen specificity was not determined for the clonally expanded peripheral T cells. Partial responders in the 0.1-3.0 mg/kg groups had among the lowest normalized peripheral clonal expansion, especially among CD8+ T cells. Clonal expansion of both CD4+ and CD8+ blood T cells was observed from baseline to week 6 at doses 0.1 to 3.0 mg/kg.

For sequencing of the TCRbeta CDR3 region, genomic DNA was extracted from the sorted cells. The immunoSEQ Assay was used for sequencing of TCRbeta CDR3 regions. The source is immuneACCESS, and TCRdb retained only in-frame sequences with V and J called. Part of the clones is not carried over; for the studies checked, unresolved V genes explain less than half of this, and the remainder is unexplained. In this sample the table shows over 90,000 clones, more than 75% of which occur a single time. In total, the top ten clones hold around 1.8% of the sample. The trial excluded patients who had a history of autoimmune disease or were on systemic immunosuppression. Peripheral blood for TCR sequencing was collected from all dose cohorts at baseline, on cycle 4 day 1, and on cycle 7 day 1. Samples were obtained from an open-label, multicenter, first-in-human phase I dose-escalation trial of ivuxolimab. Adults with locally advanced or metastatic head and neck squamous cell, hepatocellular, melanoma or renal cell carcinoma were enrolled in the trial. Before TCR sequencing, CD4+ T cells and CD8+ T cells were sorted from peripheral blood as separate populations.

The specimen comprised CD4+ or CD8+ T cells sorted from blood, sampled in a trial of the OX40 agonist ivuxolimab. This receptor chain uses TRBV6-1 and TRBJ2-7, with 9 central nucleotides matching TRBD2. This TCR was recovered from an adult with an advanced solid tumor such as melanoma, head and neck, liver or kidney cancer. The nucleotide sequence reads TGTGCCAGCACACCGACTAGCGGCGCCTACTACGAGCAGTACTTC. It is translated as CASTPTSGAYYEQYF.